The T cell receptor beta chain under discussion was sequenced for a study of shared clonotypes between healthy human individuals. Study-level information: Serving as donors were two women and three men, whose ages spanned 18 to 49.

The replicate PCRs on unsorted PBMC were given about 320 ng DNA, which is around 31,000 T cell genomes. Sequencing was performed with immunoSEQ multiplex PCR; in TCRdb, only in-frame clones are kept and a portion is missing. The sample yields about 460,000 clones, more than 70% seen once. Within Nashville, Tennessee resided all donors, each a Caucasian adult. This receptor was identified in a woman aged 40 to 49 in good health. Some clones in this sample may be carry-over from other donors' samples. The sample consisted of PBMCs.

The CDR3 nucleotides read TGTGCCAGCAGCTTGGACAGTACCGGGGAGCTGTTTTTT. This translates into CASSLDSTGELFF. V gene TRBV11-3 combines with J gene TRBJ2-2; tentative D call: TRBD1 (6 bases). Germline V gene lookup returns CDR1 SGHNT and CDR2 YENEEA. Trimming cost V 3 bases and J 5 bases, with 7 bases left between them. There are 13 residues in the CDR3.